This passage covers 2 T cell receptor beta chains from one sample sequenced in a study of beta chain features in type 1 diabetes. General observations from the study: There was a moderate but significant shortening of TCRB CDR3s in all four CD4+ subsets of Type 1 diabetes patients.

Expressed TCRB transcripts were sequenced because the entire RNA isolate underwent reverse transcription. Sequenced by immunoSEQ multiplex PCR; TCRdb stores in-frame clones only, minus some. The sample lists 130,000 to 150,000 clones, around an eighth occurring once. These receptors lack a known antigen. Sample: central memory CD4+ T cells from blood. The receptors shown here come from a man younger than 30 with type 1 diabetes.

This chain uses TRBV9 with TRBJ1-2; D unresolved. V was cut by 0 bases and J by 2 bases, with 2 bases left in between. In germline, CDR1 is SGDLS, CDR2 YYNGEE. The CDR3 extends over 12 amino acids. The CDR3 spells CASSVANYGYTF. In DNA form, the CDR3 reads TGTGCCAGCAGCGTAGCGAACTATGGCTACACCTTC.

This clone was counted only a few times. CDR3 DNA: TGTGCCAGCACCCTCTACGGACAGACCGCGGGGTCCCTCCACTTT. It is translated as CASTLYGQTAGSLHF. This chain connects TRBV5-4 to TRBJ1-6; tentatively, D is TRBD1 (6 bases). CDR3 size: 15 residues. Germline V lookup: CDR1 SGHNT, CDR2 YYREEE (reference sequence). The V and J ends lost 6 bases and 14 bases respectively, with 24 bases between them.